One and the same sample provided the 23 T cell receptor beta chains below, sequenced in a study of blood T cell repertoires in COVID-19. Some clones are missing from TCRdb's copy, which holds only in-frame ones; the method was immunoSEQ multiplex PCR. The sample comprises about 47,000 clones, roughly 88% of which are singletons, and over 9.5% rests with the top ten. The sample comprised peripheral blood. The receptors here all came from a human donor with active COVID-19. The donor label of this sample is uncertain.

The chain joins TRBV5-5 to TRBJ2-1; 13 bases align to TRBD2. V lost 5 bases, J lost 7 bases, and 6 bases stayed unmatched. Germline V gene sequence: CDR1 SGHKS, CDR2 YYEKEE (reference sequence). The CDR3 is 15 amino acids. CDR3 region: CASSPGLAGVNEQFF. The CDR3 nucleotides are TGTGCCAGCAGTCCTGGACTAGCGGGAGTGAATGAGCAGTTCTTC.

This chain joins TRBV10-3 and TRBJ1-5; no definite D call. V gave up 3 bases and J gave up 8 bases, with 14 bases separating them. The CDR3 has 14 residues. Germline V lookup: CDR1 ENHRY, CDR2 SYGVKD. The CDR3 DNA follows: TGTGCCATCAGTGATTACGGACTCCTAGAGCCCCAGCATTTT. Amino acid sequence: CAISDYGLLEPQHF.

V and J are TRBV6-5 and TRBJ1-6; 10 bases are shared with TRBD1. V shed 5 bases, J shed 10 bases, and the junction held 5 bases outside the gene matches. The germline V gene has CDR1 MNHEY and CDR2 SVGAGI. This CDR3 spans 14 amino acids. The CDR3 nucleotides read TGTGCCAGCAGTCCGACAGGGGGCAGATCACCCCTCCACTTT. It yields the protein CASSPTGGRSPLHF.

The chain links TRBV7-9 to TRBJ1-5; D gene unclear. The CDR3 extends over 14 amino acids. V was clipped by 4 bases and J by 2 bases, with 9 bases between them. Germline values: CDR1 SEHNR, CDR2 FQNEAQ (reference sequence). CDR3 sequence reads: CASSSLQGNQPQHF. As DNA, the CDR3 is TGTGCCAGCAGCTCGCTCCAGGGCAATCAGCCCCAGCATTTT.

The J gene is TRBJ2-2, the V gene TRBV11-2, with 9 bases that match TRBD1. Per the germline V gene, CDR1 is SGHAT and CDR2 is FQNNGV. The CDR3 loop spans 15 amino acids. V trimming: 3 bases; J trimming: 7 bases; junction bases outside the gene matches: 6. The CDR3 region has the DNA TGTGCCAGCAGCTTCGGTACAGGGGGCTTCGGGGAGCTGTTTTTT. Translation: CASSFGTGGFGELFF.

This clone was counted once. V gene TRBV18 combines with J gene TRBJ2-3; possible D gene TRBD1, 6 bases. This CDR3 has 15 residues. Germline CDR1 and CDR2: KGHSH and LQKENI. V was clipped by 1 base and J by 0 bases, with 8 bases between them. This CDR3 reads CASSPRDTSTDTQYF. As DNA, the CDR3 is TGTGCCAGCTCACCACGGGACACTAGCACAGATACGCAGTATTTT.

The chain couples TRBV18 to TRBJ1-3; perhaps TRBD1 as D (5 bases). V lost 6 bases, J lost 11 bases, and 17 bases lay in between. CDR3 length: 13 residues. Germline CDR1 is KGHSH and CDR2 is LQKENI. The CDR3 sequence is CASSQGAARAIYF. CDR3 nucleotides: TGTGCCAGCTCCCAAGGGGCGGCTCGGGCCATATATTTT. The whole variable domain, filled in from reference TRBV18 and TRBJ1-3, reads NAGVMQNPRHLVRRRGQEARLRCSPMKGHSHVYWYRQLPEEGLKFMVYLQKENIIDESGMPKERFSAEFPKEGPSILRIQQVVRGDSAAYFCASSQGAARAIYFGEGSWLTVV.

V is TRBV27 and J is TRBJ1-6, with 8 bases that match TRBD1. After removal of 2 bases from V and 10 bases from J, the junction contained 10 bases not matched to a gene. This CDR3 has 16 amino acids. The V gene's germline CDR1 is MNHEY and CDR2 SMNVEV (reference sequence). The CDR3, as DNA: TGTGCCAGCAGTTTAAGACCGACAGGGGATCGCTCACCCCTCCACTTT. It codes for CASSLRPTGDRSPLHF.

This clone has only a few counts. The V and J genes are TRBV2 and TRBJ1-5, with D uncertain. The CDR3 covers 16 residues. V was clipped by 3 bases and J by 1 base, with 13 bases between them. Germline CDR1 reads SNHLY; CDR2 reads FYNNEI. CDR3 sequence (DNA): TGTGCCAGCAGTGAGAGGGTAGGGATCAGCAATCAGCCCCAGCATTTT. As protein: CASSERVGISNQPQHF.

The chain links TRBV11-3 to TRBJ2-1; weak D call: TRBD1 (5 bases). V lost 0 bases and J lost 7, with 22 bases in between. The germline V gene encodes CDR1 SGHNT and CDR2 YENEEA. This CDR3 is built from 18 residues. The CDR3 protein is CASSLDGRTGRVENEQFF. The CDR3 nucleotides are TGTGCCAGCAGCTTAGATGGTCGTACGGGCAGGGTGGAGAATGAGCAGTTCTTC.

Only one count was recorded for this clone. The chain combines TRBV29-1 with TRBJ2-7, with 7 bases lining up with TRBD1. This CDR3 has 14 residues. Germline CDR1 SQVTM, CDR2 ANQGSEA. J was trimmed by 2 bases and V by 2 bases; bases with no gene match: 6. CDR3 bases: TGCAGCGTTGAACATCCGGGACAGCCCTACGAGCAGTACTTC. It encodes CSVEHPGQPYEQYF.

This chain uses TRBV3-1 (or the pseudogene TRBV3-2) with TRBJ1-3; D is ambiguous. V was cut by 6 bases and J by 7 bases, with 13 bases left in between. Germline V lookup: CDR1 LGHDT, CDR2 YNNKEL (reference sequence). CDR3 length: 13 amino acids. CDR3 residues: CASSHREANTIYF. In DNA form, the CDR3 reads TGTGCCAGCAGTCATCGAGAGGCCAACACCATATATTTT.

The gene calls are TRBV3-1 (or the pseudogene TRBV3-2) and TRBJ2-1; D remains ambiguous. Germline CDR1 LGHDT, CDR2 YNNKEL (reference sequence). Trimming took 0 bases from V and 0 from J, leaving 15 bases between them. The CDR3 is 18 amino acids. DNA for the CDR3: TGTGCCAGCAGCCAAGAGAAGGCTCTACGGAGCTCCTACAATGAGCAGTTCTTC. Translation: CASSQEKALRSSYNEQFF.

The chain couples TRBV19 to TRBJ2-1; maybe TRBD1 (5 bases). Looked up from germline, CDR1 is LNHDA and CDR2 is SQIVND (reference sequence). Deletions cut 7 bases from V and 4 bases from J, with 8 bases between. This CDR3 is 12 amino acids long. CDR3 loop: CASMGQYNEQFF. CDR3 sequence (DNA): TGTGCCAGTATGGGGCAGTACAATGAGCAGTTCTTC.

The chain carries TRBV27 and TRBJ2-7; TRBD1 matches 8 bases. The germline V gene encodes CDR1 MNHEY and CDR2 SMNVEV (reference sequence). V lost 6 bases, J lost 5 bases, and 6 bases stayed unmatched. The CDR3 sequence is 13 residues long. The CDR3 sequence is CASRTDRAHEQYF. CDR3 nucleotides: TGTGCCAGCAGGACGGACAGGGCCCACGAGCAGTACTTC.

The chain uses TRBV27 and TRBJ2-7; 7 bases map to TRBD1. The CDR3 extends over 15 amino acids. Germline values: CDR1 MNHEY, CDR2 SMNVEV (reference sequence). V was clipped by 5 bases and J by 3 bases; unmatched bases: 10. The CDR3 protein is CASSPRAGGLYEQYF. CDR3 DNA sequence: TGTGCCAGCAGTCCCCGGGCAGGGGGTCTCTACGAGCAGTACTTC.

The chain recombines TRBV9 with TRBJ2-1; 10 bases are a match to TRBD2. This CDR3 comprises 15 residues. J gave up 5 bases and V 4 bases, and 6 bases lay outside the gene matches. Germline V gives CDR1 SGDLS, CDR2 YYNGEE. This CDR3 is CASSPGTSANNEQFF. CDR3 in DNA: TGTGCCAGCAGCCCCGGGACTAGCGCCAACAATGAGCAGTTCTTC.

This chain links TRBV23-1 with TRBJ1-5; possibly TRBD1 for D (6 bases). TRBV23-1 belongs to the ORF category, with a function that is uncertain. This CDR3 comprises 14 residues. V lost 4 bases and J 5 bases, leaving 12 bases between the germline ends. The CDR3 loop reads CASSLGAGDQPQHF. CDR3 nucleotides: TGCGCCAGCAGTCTGGGGGCAGGGGATCAGCCCCAGCATTTT.

CDR3 coding DNA: TGTGCCAGCAGATCGACAGGCGACGGGGCCAACGTCCTGACTTTC. Amino acid sequence: CASRSTGDGANVLTF. V and J are TRBV28 and TRBJ2-6; a weak D match, TRBD1 (6 bases). Trimming stripped 6 bases from V and 4 bases from J, with 13 bases between. CDR1 and CDR2 from the germline V gene are MDHEN and SYDVKM. The CDR3 covers 15 residues.

CDR3: CASSVNRDRVTDTQYF. In DNA, the CDR3 is TGTGCCAGCAGTGTTAACCGGGACAGGGTGACAGATACGCAGTATTTT. The V and J genes are TRBV6-1 and TRBJ2-3; TRBD1 aligns across 9 bases. Germline CDR1 and CDR2: MNHNS and SASEGT. Losses at the gene ends were 4 bases for V and 3 bases for J; bases not matched to a gene: 8. There are 16 residues in the CDR3.

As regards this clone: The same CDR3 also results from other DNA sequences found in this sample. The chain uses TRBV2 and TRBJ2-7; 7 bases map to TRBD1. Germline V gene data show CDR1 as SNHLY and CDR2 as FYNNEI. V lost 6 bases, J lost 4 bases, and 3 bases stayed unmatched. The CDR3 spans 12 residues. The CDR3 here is CASSAQGYEQYF. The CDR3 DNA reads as TGTGCCAGCAGCGCACAGGGGTACGAGCAGTACTTC.

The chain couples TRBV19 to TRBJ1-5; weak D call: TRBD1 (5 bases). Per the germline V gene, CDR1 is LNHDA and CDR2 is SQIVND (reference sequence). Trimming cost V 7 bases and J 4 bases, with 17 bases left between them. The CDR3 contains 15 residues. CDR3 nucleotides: TGTGCCAGTAAGAGAACGGGGGTTCAAAATCAGCCCCAGCATTTT. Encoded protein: CASKRTGVQNQPQHF.

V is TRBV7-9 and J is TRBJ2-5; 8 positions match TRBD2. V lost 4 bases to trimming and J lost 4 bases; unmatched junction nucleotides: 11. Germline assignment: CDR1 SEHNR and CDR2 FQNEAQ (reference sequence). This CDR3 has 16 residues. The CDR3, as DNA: TGTGCCAGCAGCTCGACCCGGGAGGGGGGACCAGAGACCCAGTACTTC. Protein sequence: CASSSTREGGPETQYF.